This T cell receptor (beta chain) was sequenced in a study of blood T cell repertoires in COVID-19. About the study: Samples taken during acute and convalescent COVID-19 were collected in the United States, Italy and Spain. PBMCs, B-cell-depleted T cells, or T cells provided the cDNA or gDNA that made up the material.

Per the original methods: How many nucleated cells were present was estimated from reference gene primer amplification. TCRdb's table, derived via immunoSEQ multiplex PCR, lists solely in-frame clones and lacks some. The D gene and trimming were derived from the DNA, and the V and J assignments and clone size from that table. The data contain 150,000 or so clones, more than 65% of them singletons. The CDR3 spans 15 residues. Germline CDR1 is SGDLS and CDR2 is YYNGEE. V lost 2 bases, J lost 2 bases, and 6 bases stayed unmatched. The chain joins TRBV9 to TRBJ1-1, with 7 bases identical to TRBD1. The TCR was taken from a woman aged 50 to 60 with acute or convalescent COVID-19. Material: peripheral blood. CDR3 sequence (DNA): TGTGCCAGCAGCGTGGGACAGCGAGCTAACACTGAAGCTTTCTTT. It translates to CASSVGQRANTEAFF.